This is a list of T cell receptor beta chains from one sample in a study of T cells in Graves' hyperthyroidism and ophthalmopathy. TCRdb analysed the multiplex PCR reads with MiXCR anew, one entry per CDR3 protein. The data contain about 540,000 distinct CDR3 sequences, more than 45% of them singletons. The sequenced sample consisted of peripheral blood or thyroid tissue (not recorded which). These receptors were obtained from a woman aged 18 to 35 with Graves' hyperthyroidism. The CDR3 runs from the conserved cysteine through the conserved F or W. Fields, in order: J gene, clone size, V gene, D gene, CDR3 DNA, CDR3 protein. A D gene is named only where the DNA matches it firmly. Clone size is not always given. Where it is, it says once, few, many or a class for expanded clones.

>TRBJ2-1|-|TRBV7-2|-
TGTGCCAGCAGCTCGCTGGACCAGGCGTTGGATGAGCAGTTCTTC
CASSSLDQALDEQFF
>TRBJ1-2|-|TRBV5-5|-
TGTGCCAGCAGCTTGGTCGGGGGCGTGCGCTATGGCTACACCTTC
CASSLVGGVRYGYTF
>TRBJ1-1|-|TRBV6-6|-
TGTGCCAGCACCTACCTAGTGAACACTGAAGCTTTCTTT
CASTYLVNTEAFF
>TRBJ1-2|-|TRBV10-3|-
TGTGCCATCAGTGGCTCAGTGGGGGGCCCCTCGGATGGCTACACCTTC
CAISGSVGGPSDGYTF
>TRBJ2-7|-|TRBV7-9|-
TGTGCCAGCTCACGGGCCGGGAGCTCCTACGAGCAGTACTTC
CASSRAGSSYEQYF
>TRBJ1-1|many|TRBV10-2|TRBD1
TGCGCCAGCAGTACAGGGGTGTCAGGCACTGAAGCTTTCTTT
CASSTGVSGTEAFF
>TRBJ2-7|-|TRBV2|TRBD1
TGTGCCAGCAGTGAAAGGACAGGGGGCATGAACTACGAGCAGTACTTC
CASSERTGGMNYEQYF
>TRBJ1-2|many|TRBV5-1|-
TGCGCCAGCAGCTTGGGGACCGGGGACTATGGCTACACCTTC
CASSLGTGDYGYTF
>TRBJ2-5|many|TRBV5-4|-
TGTGCCAGTCACGGGGGAGCGTCAGAGACCCAGTACTTC
CASHGGASETQYF
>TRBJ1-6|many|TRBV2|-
TGTGCCAACAAGAATCGAGGGAATTCACCCCTCCACTTT
CANKNRGNSPLHF
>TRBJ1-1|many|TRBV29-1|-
TGCAGCGTTGAAGATCCAGCTGCGGGGCCGACTGAAGCTTTCTTT
CSVEDPAAGPTEAFF
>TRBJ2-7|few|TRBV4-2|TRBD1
TGTGCCAGCAGCCAAGCCCAGGGGGAAACCTACGAGCAGTACTTC
CASSQAQGETYEQYF
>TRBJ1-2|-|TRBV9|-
TGTGCCAGCAGCCAAGATTCGACTCGCTATGGCTACACCTTC
CASSQDSTRYGYTF
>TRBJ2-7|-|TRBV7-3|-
TGTGCCAGCAGCTTAATTCTGGGGACCGAGCAGTACTTC
CASSLILGTEQYF
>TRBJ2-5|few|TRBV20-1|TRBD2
TGCAGTGCCGCTGTACTAGCGGGAGTGGAAGAGACCCAGTACTTC
CSAAVLAGVEETQYF
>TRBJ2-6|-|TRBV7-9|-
TGTGCCAGCAGCCACGGGGGACTGACTTTC
CASSHGGLTF
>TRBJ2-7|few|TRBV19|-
TGTGCCAGTAATGCTGAACCGCGGGACTACGAGCAGTACTTC
CASNAEPRDYEQYF
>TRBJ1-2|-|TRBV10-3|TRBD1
TGTGCCATCAGTGAGGCGGGGACAGGGTCTAACTATGGCTACACCTTC
CAISEAGTGSNYGYTF
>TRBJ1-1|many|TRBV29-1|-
TGCAGCGTCAACGTACGGGTAATGAACACTGAAGCTTTCTTT
CSVNVRVMNTEAFF
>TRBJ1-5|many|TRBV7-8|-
TGTGCCAGCAATATGGGCGGGAATCAGCCCCAGCATTTT
CASNMGGNQPQHF
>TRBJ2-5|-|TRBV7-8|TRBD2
TGTGCCAGCAGCTTAGAGGGGAGGGCGGAGACCCAGTACTTC
CASSLEGRAETQYF
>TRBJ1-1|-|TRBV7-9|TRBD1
TGTGCCAGCAGCCCTTGGACAGGGTTCACTGAAGCTTTCTTT
CASSPWTGFTEAFF
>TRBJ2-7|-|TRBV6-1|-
TGTGCCAGCAGTCCCCGGACAAGTAGAACCTACGAGCAGTACTTC
CASSPRTSRTYEQYF
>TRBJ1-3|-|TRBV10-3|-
TGTGCCATCAGTGACCCCAGGGGCCGGTCTGGAAACACCATATATTTT
CAISDPRGRSGNTIYF
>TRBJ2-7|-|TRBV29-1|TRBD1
TGCAGCTTGAGCCAGGGGGATTCCTACGAGCAGTACTTC
CSLSQGDSYEQYF
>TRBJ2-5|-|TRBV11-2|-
TGTGCCAGCCCACTGGGGGAGACCCAGTACTTC
CASPLGETQYF
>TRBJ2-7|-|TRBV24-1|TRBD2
TGTGCCACCAGTGATACCGCGGGAGAGCGCCCCTACGAGCAGTACTTC
CATSDTAGERPYEQYF
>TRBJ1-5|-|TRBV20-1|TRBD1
TGCAGTGCTAGGAAGGACAGGGACCGCAATCAGCCCCAGCATTTT
CSARKDRDRNQPQHF
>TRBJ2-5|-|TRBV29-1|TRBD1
TGCAGCGCGGTACCGGGACAGGGGATGGAGACCCAGTACTTC
CSAVPGQGMETQYF
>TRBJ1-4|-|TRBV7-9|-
TGTGCCAGCAGCCCCAGTTCGGGGTTTGCAACTAATGAAAAACTGTTTTTT
CASSPSSGFATNEKLFF
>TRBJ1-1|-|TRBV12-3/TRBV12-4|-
TGTGCCAGCAGTTTAGGACAGCTGATCAAAGCTTTCTTT
CASSLGQLIKAFF
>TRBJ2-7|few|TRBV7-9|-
TGTGCCAGCAGCTTTCTGGGCCACGAGCAGTACTTC
CASSFLGHEQYF
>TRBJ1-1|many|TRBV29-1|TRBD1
TGCAGCGTGGGACAGACGAACACTGAAGCTTTCTTT
CSVGQTNTEAFF
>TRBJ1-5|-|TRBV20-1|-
TGCAGTGCTCGGGTCCCGTGGAATCAGCCCCAGCATTTT
CSARVPWNQPQHF
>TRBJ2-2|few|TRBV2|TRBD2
TGTGCCAGCAGTGAAACCGCGGGAGAGAACACCGGGGAGCTGTTTTTT
CASSETAGENTGELFF